This entry describes one T cell receptor beta chain. These data belong to a study of blood T cell repertoires in COVID-19. Study-wide context: Acute and convalescent COVID-19 specimens originated in the United States, Italy and Spain. Sample material is recorded as cDNA or gDNA derived from T cells, B-cell-depleted T cells, or PBMCs.

In Seattle, patients joined the study during active infection and were tracked longitudinally. Original processing methods: Reference gene primer amplification gave estimated nucleated cell counts. Sequenced by immunoSEQ multiplex PCR; TCRdb stores in-frame clones only, minus some. V, J and clone size were drawn from that table, and D and trimming were deduced from the DNA. The sample comprises some 220,000 clones, 83% of which are singletons, and roughly 1.3% rests with the top ten. The TCR comes from a woman aged 25 to 45 with COVID-19, enrolled during active disease. Sequencing was done on a sample of peripheral blood.

CDR3 protein: CASSKHPSGSTDTQYF. CDR3 nucleotides: TGTGCCAGCAGCAAGCATCCTAGCGGCTCCACAGATACGCAGTATTTT. The chain employs TRBV21-1 and TRBJ2-3; TRBD2, the table's D call, was not compared with the DNA. TRBV21-1 is a pseudogene. The CDR3 is made up of 16 amino acids.